The 14 T cell receptor beta chains presented below share a single source sample, sequenced in a study of tumor and adjacent non-tumor tissue in lung cancer. This sample's RNA came from whole unsorted tissue. The library came from three nested PCR rounds adapted from ARM-PCR protocols. TCRdb re-called the multiplex PCR reads through MiXCR, storing one row per CDR3 protein. This table has 60,000 to 85,000 distinct CDR3 sequences, 80% appearing once. Sequenced material: lung tumor tissue. These receptors all come from a woman aged 45-65 years with non-small cell lung cancer.

Many counts were recorded for this clonotype. The chain is built from TRBV12-3 or TRBV12-4 and TRBJ2-5; the D gene is possibly TRBD1 (6 bases). The CDR3 is made up of 14 amino acids. Between the trimmed V and J ends, which lost 3 bases and 5 bases, there was a span of 13 bases. This CDR3 is CASSFQGLEETQYF. The CDR3 DNA reads TGTGCCAGCAGTTTTCAGGGGTTAGAGGAGACCCAGTACTTC.

Points on this clonotype: The junction does not match germline at one end; this may be a read error. The chain employs TRBV11-2 and TRBJ1-6; D unclear. CDR1 and CDR2 (germline): SGHAT, FQNNGV. The CDR3 runs to 14 residues. CDR3 bases: TGTGTCAGCAGCTTACGATGGGGTTATTCACCCCTCCACTTT. This encodes CVSSLRWGYSPLHF.

Comment on this clonotype: One junction end disagrees with the germline gene, perhaps due to a read error. V gene TRBV6-1 combines with J gene TRBJ1-1, with TRBD1 as a possible D gene (5 bases). CDR3 length equals 11 residues. CDR1 is MNHNS and CDR2 is SASEGT in the germline V gene. CDR3 sequence reads: CATREYTEVFF. CDR3 sequence (DNA): TGTGCCACCAGGGAATACACTGAAGTTTTCTTT.

The chain couples TRBV20-1 to TRBJ1-1; D is undetermined. V was trimmed by 2 bases and J by 7 bases, leaving 11 bases between them. The CDR3 consists of 12 residues. In germline, CDR1 is DFQATT, CDR2 SNEGSKA (reference sequence). CDR3 sequence: CSARYPGVEAFF. The CDR3 DNA reads as TGCAGTGCTAGATACCCGGGAGTTGAAGCTTTCTTT.

As concerns this clonotype: One end of the junction fails to match germline, which may point to a read error. V usage is TRBV5-4 and J usage is TRBJ2-7; 8 bases are a match to TRBD2. The CDR3 consists of 15 residues. Germline loops: CDR1 SGHNT, CDR2 YYREEE (reference sequence). CDR3: CASRLATSGPYEQYF. CDR3 DNA: TGTGCCAGCAGATTGGCCACTAGCGGACCCTACGAGCAATACTTC.

Turning to this clonotype: Relative to the germline gene, one junction end is altered; a read error may explain this. The CDR3 DNA is TGTGCCAACACAAGCTTCTACGGGAGGGGCATAGATATGCAGTATTTT. Protein product: CANTSFYGRGIDMQYF. V usage is TRBV28 and J usage is TRBJ2-3; TRBD2 agrees at 8 bases. Germline V CDR1 and CDR2: MDHEN, SYDVKM. The length of the CDR3 is 16 residues.

Comments on this clonotype: One end of the junction fails to match germline, which may point to a read error. The chain employs TRBV11-2 and TRBJ2-2; D might be TRBD2 (6 bases). Germline-derived CDR1 and CDR2 are SGHAT and FQNNGV. The CDR3 totals 14 residues. DNA of the CDR3: TGTGCCAGCAGCATAGAACAATTAGGCGGGGAGATATTTTTT. It yields the protein CASSIEQLGGEIFF.

The chain is built from TRBV20-1 and TRBJ2-1; tentative D call: TRBD2 (5 bases). This CDR3 comprises 12 residues. CDR1 is DFQATT, CDR2 SNEGSKA, per germline (reference sequence). V was clipped by 3 bases and J by 16 bases, with 19 bases between them. The CDR3 sequence is CSASSGNDEPFF. The CDR3 DNA reads TGCAGTGCTAGTTCCGGGAATGATGAGCCATTCTTC.

This clonotype has a handful of counts. At one end the junction does not follow the germline gene, possibly because of a read error. The V gene is TRBV19, the J gene TRBJ2-2; 7 positions match TRBD2. Germline loops: CDR1 LNHDA, CDR2 SQIVND (reference sequence). CDR3 length: 17 amino acids. The CDR3 loop is CASSNRRREGYTGELFF. DNA for the CDR3: TGTGCCAGTAGTAACCGTCGGAGGGAGGGGTACACCGGGGAGTTGTTTTTT.

Notes on this clonotype: The CDR3 carries no conserved terminal phenylalanine or tryptophan, so it likely arises from a read error. The chain couples TRBV11-2 to TRBJ2-1; either TRBD1 or TRBD2 may supply D (5 bases each). The CDR3 is made up of 13 amino acids. Trimming took 6 bases from V and 6 from J, leaving 12 bases between them. The germline V gene encodes CDR1 SGHAT and CDR2 FQNNGV. CDR3 residues: CASSSGRINEQFL. The CDR3 DNA reads as TGTGCCAGCAGTTCGGGACGAATCAATGAGCAGTTCTTA.

Details on this clonotype: At one end the junction does not follow the germline gene, possibly because of a read error. This chain links TRBV20-1 with TRBJ2-2; tentative D call: TRBD2 (5 bases). The CDR3 length is 15 residues. From germline, CDR1 is DFQATT and CDR2 SNEGSKA (reference sequence). The CDR3 DNA is TGCAGTACTAGATCCTCGTCAGGGAACACCGGGGAGCTGTTTTTT. Its protein product is CSTRSSSGNTGELFF.

As concerns this clonotype: The junction does not match germline at one end; this may be a read error. V usage is TRBV12-3 or TRBV12-4 and J usage is TRBJ1-2, with TRBD1 as a possible D gene (5 bases). This CDR3 is built from 14 residues. DNA for the CDR3: TGTGCCAGCAACCCGGGGGGGGAAGGCTATGGCTACATCTTC. Its translation: CASNPGGEGYGYIF.

The V and J genes are TRBV4-1 and TRBJ1-1; the D gene is possibly TRBD1 (6 bases). In germline, CDR1 is MGHRA, CDR2 YSYEKL. The CDR3 is 16 amino acids. CDR3 in amino acids: CANSQDRYRANTEAFF. The CDR3 bases are TGCGCTAACAGTCAAGATCGTTACAGGGCGAACACTGAAGCTTTCTTT.

The chain links TRBV4-2 to TRBJ2-5; D not resolved. The CDR3 has 14 residues. Germline loops: CDR1 LGHNA, CDR2 YNFKEQ. Trimming left V 1 base short and J 1 base short, with 7 bases between. CDR3 region: CASSQASSQETQYF. CDR3 DNA: TGTGCCAGCAGCCAAGCAAGCAGCCAAGAGACCCAGTACTTC.